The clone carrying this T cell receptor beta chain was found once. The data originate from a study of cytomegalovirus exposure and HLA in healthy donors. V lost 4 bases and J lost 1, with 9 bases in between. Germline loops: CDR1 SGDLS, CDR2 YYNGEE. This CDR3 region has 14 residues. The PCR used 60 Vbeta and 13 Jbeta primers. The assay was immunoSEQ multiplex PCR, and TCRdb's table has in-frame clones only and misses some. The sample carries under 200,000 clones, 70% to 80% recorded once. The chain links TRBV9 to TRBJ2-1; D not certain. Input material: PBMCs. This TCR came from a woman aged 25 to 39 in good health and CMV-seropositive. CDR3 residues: CASSLGYSYNEQFF. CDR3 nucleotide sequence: TGTGCCAGCAGCCTCGGGTATTCCTACAATGAGCAGTTCTTC.